Listed below are T cell receptor beta chains from one sample, sequenced in a study of T cell changes during pregnancy in multiple sclerosis. The method was immunoSEQ multiplex PCR; TCRdb's version includes in-frame clones alone and lacks a portion of them. The sample gives fewer than 35,000 clones, approximately 91% of which show up once; 2.5% to 3% is in the top ten. The specimen comprised CD4+ T cells from peripheral blood mononuclear cells, sampled in the third trimester of pregnancy. The receptors derive from a female donor in good health, enrolled as a control in a pregnancy study. Both conserved end residues are part of each CDR3. The D gene is left open where the match is weak.

CDR3 length,V gene,D gene,CDR3 protein
16,TRBV5-6,TRBD2,CASSSVLAGVTDTQYF
16,TRBV11-2,TRBD1,CASSALQGSGNQPQHF
16,TRBV2,TRBD2,CASSELDSGNGDTQYF
13,TRBV7-2,.,CASSPARTDGYTF
17,TRBV7-8,.,CASNLLSGTVAYNEQFF
15,TRBV4-1,TRBD2,CASSRLGEGDYEQYF
13,TRBV6-1,.,CASSEGAQGEQFF
15,TRBV7-2,.,CASSSAGQRQETQYF
13,TRBV7-3,.,CASSTNRGGIGYF
14,TRBV7-8,.,CASSLAGAYNEQFF
16,TRBV4-1,TRBD1,CASSQGSGQGRSPLHF
19,TRBV28,.,CASSASGGLSRVGNQPQHF
18,TRBV4-1,TRBD1,CASSQVGKGALSGNTIYF
16,TRBV7-2,TRBD2,CASSLTSGLSTDTQYF
19,TRBV5-6,TRBD2,CASSRLALLLAGSSYEQYF
15,TRBV5-1,.,CASSLSGTPVEKLFF
17,TRBV7-9,.,CASSSPFRTATNEKLFF
12,TRBV10-2,.,CAQRRASEKLFF
14,TRBV28,TRBD1,CASRRQGGVYGYTF
17,TRBV5-1,TRBD1,CASSFPGQGYRHTEAFF
14,TRBV18,.,CASSYAGLNTEAFF
13,TRBV2,TRBD1,CASSSRGTYEQYF
15,TRBV7-2,.,CASSLVPLIRNEQFF
15,TRBV9,TRBD2,CASSVVAGRGNEQFF
16,TRBV5-6,TRBD2,CASSFSRRGGTDTQYF
15,TRBV6-5,.,CASSQRHRSGNTIYF
15,TRBV7-9,.,CASSLVRGLYNEQFF
14,TRBV7-8,TRBD2,CASSQSGRAGEQFF
13,TRBV19,.,CASSGTGPYEQYF
14,TRBV28,TRBD2,CATALAGITGELFF
16,TRBV5-4,.,CASSSNRDSDTDTQYF
14,TRBV11-2,.,CASSFQGGADTQYF
14,TRBV7-6,.,CASSFSAFPETQYF
16,TRBV4-1,TRBD2,CASSQPRLARNNEQFF
14,TRBV7-3,.,CASSSGGGGSPLHF
14,TRBV6-4,.,CASSEFRGNSPLHF
12,TRBV5-4,.,CASSLDGYEQYF
16,TRBV7-8,.,CASSLARVGRGQPQHF
16,TRBV11-1,TRBD2,CASSPIGGSYTNEQFF
12,TRBV19,.,CASSGAAETQYF
14,TRBV7-9,.,CASSLLKGGYGYTF
11,TRBV7-6,TRBD1,CASGTGNGYTF
16,TRBV6-4,TRBD1,CASRPQGTVGNTEAFF
13,TRBV7-9,.,CASSPAGSYGYTF
14,TRBV7-9,.,CASSLALETGELFF
18,TRBV4-1,TRBD1,CASSQDPWSGTGDREQYF
12,TRBV27,.,CASSFINQPQHF
14,TRBV7-3,TRBD1,CASSPKRGRDTQYF
12,TRBV5-4,.,CASSLDWSEQFF
13,TRBV2,TRBD2,CASKRGGRETQYF
18,TRBV4-3,TRBD2,CASSQDGVAGETTTKQYF